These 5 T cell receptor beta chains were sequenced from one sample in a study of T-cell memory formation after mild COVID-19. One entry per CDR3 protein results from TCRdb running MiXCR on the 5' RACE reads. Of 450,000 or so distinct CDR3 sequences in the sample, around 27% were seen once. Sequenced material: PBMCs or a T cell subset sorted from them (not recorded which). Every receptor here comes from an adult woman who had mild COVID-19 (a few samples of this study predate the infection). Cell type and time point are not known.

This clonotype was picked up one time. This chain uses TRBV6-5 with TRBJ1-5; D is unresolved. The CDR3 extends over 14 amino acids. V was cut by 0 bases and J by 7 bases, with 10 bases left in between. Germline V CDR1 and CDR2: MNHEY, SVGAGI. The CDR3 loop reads CASSYSRAYQPQHF. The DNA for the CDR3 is TGTGCCAGCAGTTACTCGAGGGCTTACCAGCCCCAGCATTTT.

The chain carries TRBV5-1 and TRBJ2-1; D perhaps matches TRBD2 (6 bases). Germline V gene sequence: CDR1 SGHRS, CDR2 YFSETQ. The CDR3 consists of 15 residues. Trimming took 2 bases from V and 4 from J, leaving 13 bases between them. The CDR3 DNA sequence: TGCGCCAGCAGCTTAGGGACTGCAACTTACAATGAGCAGTTCTTC. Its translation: CASSLGTATYNEQFF.

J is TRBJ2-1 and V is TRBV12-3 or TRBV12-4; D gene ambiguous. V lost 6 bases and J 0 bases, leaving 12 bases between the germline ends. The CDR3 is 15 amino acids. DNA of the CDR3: TGTGCCAGCAGCAGAATTCCGAGCTCCTACAATGAGCAGTTCTTC. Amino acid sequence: CASSRIPSSYNEQFF.

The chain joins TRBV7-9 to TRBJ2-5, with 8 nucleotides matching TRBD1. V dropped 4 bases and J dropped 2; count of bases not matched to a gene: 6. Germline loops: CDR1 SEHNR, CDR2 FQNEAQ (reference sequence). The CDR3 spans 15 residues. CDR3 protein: CASSSRDRNQETQYF. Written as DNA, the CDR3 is TGTGCCAGCAGCTCGAGGGACAGGAATCAAGAGACCCAGTACTTC.

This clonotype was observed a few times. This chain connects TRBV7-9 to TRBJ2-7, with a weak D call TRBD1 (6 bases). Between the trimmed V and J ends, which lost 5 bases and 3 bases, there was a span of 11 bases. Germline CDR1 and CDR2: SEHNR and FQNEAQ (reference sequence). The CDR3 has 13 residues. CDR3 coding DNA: TGTGCCAGCAGCCCTAAGGACAGCTACGAGCAGTACTTC. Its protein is CASSPKDSYEQYF.